The clone carrying this TCR beta chain has more than one count but fewer than ten. Its specificity is unknown. The sample carries other DNA sequences with the same CDR3. The germline CDR1 and CDR2 sequences are SNHLY and FYNNEI. CDR3 length: 14 residues. The junction had 1 base not matched to a gene; V was cut back by 3 bases and J by 2 bases. This entry comes from a study of shared clonotypes between healthy human individuals. Study-level findings and limits: With few donors, the genetic and exposure-history diversity represented was limited. Generally, naive subsets came out with larger estimated richness than memory subsets. It was only blood that was sampled, and tissue repertoires likely differ.

TCRdb's table, derived via immunoSEQ multiplex PCR, lists solely in-frame clones and lacks some. The table has about 2,500,000 clones, approximately 92% seen once. The source material was naive CD4+ T cells sorted from blood. Regarding subset: CD45RA+ positively selected. This receptor was obtained from a man between 18 and 35 years old in good health. V is TRBV2 and J is TRBJ2-5; TRBD1 aligns across 9 bases. The CDR3 coding sequence is TGTGCCAGCAGTGAGGACAGGGGACAAGAGACCCAGTACTTC. This sequence encodes CASSEDRGQETQYF.